Listed below are T cell receptor beta chains from one sample, sequenced in a study of blood T cell repertoires in COVID-19. The protocol was immunoSEQ multiplex PCR, while the TCRdb copy is restricted to in-frame clones and leaves out a portion. The data contain some 160,000 clones, over 75% of them seen just once; the ten biggest clones take up approximately 3%. The sample was peripheral blood. Receptors originate from a woman aged 60-75 years with active COVID-19. CDR3s include the opening cysteine and the closing phenylalanine or tryptophan. The order of the fields is V gene, D gene, clone size, CDR3 length, J gene, CDR3 protein, CDR3 DNA. D genes are given only for firm matches. Clone size, where shown, is once, few, many, or a class for clones that have expanded.

TRBV28	NA	NA	13	TRBJ2-7	CASSVPGGYEQYF	TGTGCCAGCAGCGTCCCAGGGGGGTACGAGCAGTACTTC
TRBV4-2	NA	once	16	TRBJ2-5	CASSQELKGGRETQYF	TGTGCCAGCAGCCAAGAACTTAAGGGGGGGCGAGAGACCCAGTACTTC
TRBV28	NA	NA	14	TRBJ1-1	CASSSGRQNTEAFF	TGTGCCAGCAGTTCAGGGAGGCAAAACACTGAAGCTTTCTTT
TRBV6-1	TRBD1	NA	18	TRBJ1-2	CASSGRPTGANPNYGYTF	TGTGCCAGCAGTGGCCGCCCGACAGGGGCGAATCCTAACTATGGCTACACCTTC
TRBV6-6	NA	NA	14	TRBJ2-7	CASSRRGRGYEQYF	TGTGCCAGCAGTAGAAGGGGGAGGGGCTACGAGCAGTACTTC
TRBV29-1	NA	NA	14	TRBJ1-1	CSAARGGAPAEAFF	TGCAGCGCGGCCCGAGGGGGGGCCCCAGCTGAAGCTTTCTTT
TRBV7-3	NA	NA	16	TRBJ2-1	CASSLTPLLHINEQFF	TGTGCCAGCAGCTTAACCCCCCTACTCCATATCAATGAGCAGTTCTTC
TRBV3-1/TRBV3-2	NA	NA	14	TRBJ1-2	CASSQDLQGGGYTF	TGTGCCAGCAGCCAAGATTTGCAGGGAGGTGGCTACACCTTC
TRBV3-1/TRBV3-2	TRBD1	NA	14	TRBJ1-6	CASSSGTGNSPLHF	TGTGCCAGCAGTTCCGGGACAGGAAATTCACCCCTCCACTTT
TRBV3-1/TRBV3-2	NA	NA	14	TRBJ1-2	CASSQGAGNYGYTF	TGTGCCAGCAGCCAAGGAGCAGGAAACTATGGCTACACCTTC
TRBV7-2	TRBD2	NA	16	TRBJ2-1	CASSFWGGRPYNEQFF	TGTGCCAGCAGCTTTTGGGGCGGGAGGCCTTACAATGAGCAGTTCTTC
TRBV4-2	TRBD2	NA	16	TRBJ2-1	CASSLAGTSGYNEQFF	TGTGCCAGCAGCCTCGCCGGGACTAGCGGGTACAATGAGCAGTTCTTC
TRBV11-2	TRBD2	NA	13	TRBJ2-1	CASSQRESNEQFF	TGTGCCAGCAGCCAGCGGGAGAGTAATGAGCAGTTCTTC
TRBV6-1	TRBD1	NA	17	TRBJ2-7	CASSEARVGQGTYEQYF	TGTGCCAGCAGTGAAGCCCGGGTAGGACAGGGCACCTACGAGCAGTACTTC
TRBV6-2/TRBV6-3	NA	NA	16	TRBJ2-5	CASSYGLRGPEETQYF	TGTGCCAGCAGTTACGGTCTCAGGGGCCCCGAAGAGACCCAGTACTTC
TRBV7-3	TRBD2	NA	16	TRBJ2-1	CASSLYSGTPRGEQFF	TGTGCCAGCAGCTTATACAGCGGGACCCCCCGGGGTGAGCAGTTCTTC
TRBV27	NA	NA	12	TRBJ2-1	CASSSGGQAQFF	TGTGCCAGCAGCTCTGGAGGCCAAGCGCAGTTCTTC
TRBV14	TRBD2	NA	13	TRBJ2-5	CASSSGLAQTQYF	TGTGCCAGCAGTTCCGGACTAGCACAGACCCAGTACTTC
TRBV11-2	NA	NA	15	TRBJ1-6	CASSLEGGAHSPLHF	TGTGCCAGCAGCTTAGAGGGGGGGGCGCATTCACCCCTCCACTTT
TRBV11-1	NA	NA	11	TRBJ2-1	CAVRLSGEQFF	TGTGCGGTGCGGCTGAGCGGTGAGCAGTTCTTC
TRBV28	NA	NA	14	TRBJ2-4	CASSQQLAKNIQYF	TGTGCCAGCAGTCAACAGCTAGCCAAAAACATTCAGTACTTC
TRBV28	NA	NA	14	TRBJ1-1	CASSLVGGDTEAFF	TGTGCCAGCAGTCTGGTGGGGGGGGACACTGAAGCTTTCTTT
TRBV7-2	NA	NA	16	TRBJ2-1	CASSITGTLGYNEQFF	TGTGCCAGCAGCATAACCGGGACTCTAGGCTACAATGAGCAGTTCTTC
TRBV4-3	TRBD1	NA	17	TRBJ1-6	CASSQDHGTGGFSPLHF	TGCGCCAGCAGCCAGGACCACGGGACAGGGGGCTTTTCACCCCTCCACTTT
TRBV3-1/TRBV3-2	TRBD2	NA	16	TRBJ2-7	CASSPRAAGGPYEQYF	TGTGCCAGCAGCCCGCGAGCAGCGGGGGGTCCCTACGAGCAGTACTTC
TRBV3-1/TRBV3-2	TRBD2	NA	15	TRBJ2-1	CASSHRWVDSGLQFF	TGTGCCAGCAGCCATCGCTGGGTCGATAGCGGGTTACAGTTCTTC
TRBV5-1	TRBD1	NA	15	TRBJ1-1	CASTLEGQLNTEAFF	TGCGCCAGCACCTTGGAGGGACAGCTGAACACTGAAGCTTTCTTT
TRBV5-6	NA	NA	15	TRBJ2-7	CASSLPRRGSYEQYF	TGTGCCAGCAGCCTCCCTAGGCGGGGATCCTACGAGCAGTACTTC
TRBV6-5	NA	NA	15	TRBJ2-3	CASSYSIDRSGTQYF	TGTGCCAGCAGTTACTCGATTGACAGATCTGGTACGCAGTATTTT
TRBV7-2	NA	NA	12	TRBJ2-3	CASSLSTDTQYF	TGTGCCAGCAGCCTGTCCACAGATACGCAGTATTTT
TRBV29-1	NA	NA	13	TRBJ2-4	CSVLNRSKNIQYF	TGCAGCGTATTAAACAGATCCAAAAACATTCAGTACTTC
TRBV4-2	TRBD1	NA	14	TRBJ1-2	CASSTDRGNYGYTF	TGTGCCAGCAGCACTGACAGGGGAAACTATGGCTACACCTTC
TRBV2	TRBD2	NA	13	TRBJ2-1	CASRDGRANEQFF	TGTGCCAGCCGGGACGGGAGGGCAAATGAGCAGTTCTTC
TRBV28	NA	NA	15	TRBJ1-1	CASIGGGRRNTEAFF	TGTGCCAGCATTGGGGGGGGGCGGCGGAACACTGAAGCTTTCTTT
TRBV12-5	TRBD1	NA	15	TRBJ2-3	CASGLGQGAVDTQYF	TGTGCTAGTGGTCTGGGACAGGGGGCTGTCGATACGCAGTATTTT
TRBV6-5	NA	NA	13	TRBJ1-1	CASIGQLNTEAFF	TGTGCCAGCATTGGACAGTTGAACACTGAAGCTTTCTTT
TRBV11-3	NA	NA	16	TRBJ2-3	CASSLGRGTLTDTQYF	TGTGCCAGCAGCTTAGGGCGCGGGACCCTCACAGATACGCAGTATTTT
TRBV3-1/TRBV3-2	NA	NA	16	TRBJ2-7	CASSQLEGSKVYEQYF	TGTGCCAGCAGCCAACTGGAGGGTTCCAAAGTTTACGAGCAGTACTTC
TRBV15	TRBD2	once	18	TRBJ2-7	CATSREGWQLAGGYEQYF	TGTGCCACCAGCAGAGAGGGCTGGCAACTAGCGGGAGGCTACGAGCAGTACTTC
TRBV4-1	TRBD2	NA	17	TRBJ2-1	CASSQESGTHPYNEQFF	TGCGCCAGCAGCCAAGAAAGCGGGACTCACCCCTACAATGAGCAGTTCTTC
TRBV6-2/TRBV6-3	NA	NA	12	TRBJ2-7	CASSLGVYEQYF	TGTGCCAGCAGCCTAGGGGTATACGAGCAGTACTTC
TRBV2	TRBD2	NA	16	TRBJ2-7	CASSPILAGGPYEQYF	TGTGCCAGCAGTCCCATACTAGCGGGAGGGCCCTACGAGCAGTACTTC
TRBV4-3	NA	NA	17	TRBJ2-1	CASSQDHRRDRYNEQFF	TGCGCCAGCAGCCAAGACCACAGGAGGGACCGCTACAATGAGCAGTTCTTC
TRBV5-5	NA	NA	15	TRBJ2-7	CASSLDSGTTYEQYF	TGTGCCAGCAGCTTGGACTCCGGGACAACCTACGAGCAGTACTTC